This T cell receptor beta chain was observed in a study of molecular identifiers for immune sequencing clone quantification. Note on this clonotype: The junction departs from germline at one end; a sequencing error may be responsible.

Naive CD8 T cells were FACS-sorted by CD8+CD4-CCR7+CD45RA+ markers. Bulk TCR libraries were made with methods that had been previously described and with listed TCR primers. TCRdb reprocessed the PCR reads with MiXCR, giving one entry per CDR3 protein. The table records over 600,000 distinct CDR3 sequences, less than 20% of them present only once. The TCR was taken from a human donor in good health. Some libraries in this study had Jurkat cell RNA spiked in. The sequencing input was naive CD8+ T cells from blood, with Jurkat cell RNA spiked in. Stated subset: FACS-sorted CD8+CD4-CCR7+CD45RA+ naive T cells.

The CDR3 DNA reads TGTGCCAGCGGCTTGCAGGGACAAAGCTCCTACAATGAGCAGTTCTTC. Translation gives CASGLQGQSSYNEQFF. The chain uses TRBV7-2 and TRBJ2-1; weak D call: TRBD1 (6 bases). This CDR3 has 16 amino acids. Looked up from germline, CDR1 is SGHTA and CDR2 is FQGNSA.